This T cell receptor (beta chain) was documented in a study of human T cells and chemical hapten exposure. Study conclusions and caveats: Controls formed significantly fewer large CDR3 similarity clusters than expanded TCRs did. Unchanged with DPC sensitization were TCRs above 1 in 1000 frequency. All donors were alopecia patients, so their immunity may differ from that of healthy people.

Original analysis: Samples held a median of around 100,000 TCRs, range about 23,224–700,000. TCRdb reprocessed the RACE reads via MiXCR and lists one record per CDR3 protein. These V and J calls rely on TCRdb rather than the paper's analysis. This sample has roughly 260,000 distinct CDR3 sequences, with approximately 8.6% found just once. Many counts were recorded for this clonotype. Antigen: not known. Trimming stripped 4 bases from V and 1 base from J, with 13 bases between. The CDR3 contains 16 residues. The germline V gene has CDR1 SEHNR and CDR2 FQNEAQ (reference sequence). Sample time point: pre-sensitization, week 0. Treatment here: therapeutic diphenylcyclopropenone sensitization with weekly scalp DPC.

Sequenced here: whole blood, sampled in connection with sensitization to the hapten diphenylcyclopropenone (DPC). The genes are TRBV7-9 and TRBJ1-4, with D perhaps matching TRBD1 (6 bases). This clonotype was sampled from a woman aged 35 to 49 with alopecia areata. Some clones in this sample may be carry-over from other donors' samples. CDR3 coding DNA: TGTGCCAGCAGCTCCAACCGGGGGCGAACTAATGAAAAACTGTTTTTT. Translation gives CASSSNRGRTNEKLFF.